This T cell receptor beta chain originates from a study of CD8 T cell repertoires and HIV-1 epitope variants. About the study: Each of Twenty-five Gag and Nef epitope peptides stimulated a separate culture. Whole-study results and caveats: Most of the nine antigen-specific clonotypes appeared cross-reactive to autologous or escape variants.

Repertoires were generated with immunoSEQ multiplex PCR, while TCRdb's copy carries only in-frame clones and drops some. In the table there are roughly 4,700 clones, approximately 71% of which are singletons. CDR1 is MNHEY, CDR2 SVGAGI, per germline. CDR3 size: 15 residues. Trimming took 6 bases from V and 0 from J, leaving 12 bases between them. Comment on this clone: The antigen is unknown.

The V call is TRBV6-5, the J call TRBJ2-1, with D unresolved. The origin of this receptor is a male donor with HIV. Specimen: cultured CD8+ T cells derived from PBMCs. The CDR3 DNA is TGTGCCAGCAGACCGCTGAGAAGCTCCTACAATGAGCAGTTCTTC. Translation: CASRPLRSSYNEQFF.